The 28 T cell receptor beta chains below were found in one sample sequenced in a study of T cells in Graves' hyperthyroidism and ophthalmopathy. The CDR3 regions of TCR beta were amplified from RNA transcripts. Primed by the HTBI set, a first-round RT-PCR was run on the TCR CDR3. TCRdb re-called the multiplex PCR reads through MiXCR, storing one row per CDR3 protein. The repertoire has roughly 840,000 distinct CDR3 sequences, roughly 40% of them found once; the top ten carry 7% to 10%. Sequencing used blood. The source of these receptors is a man aged 18-30 years with Graves' hyperthyroidism.

This clonotype showed up many times. The chain couples TRBV9 to TRBJ1-5; possible D gene TRBD1, 5 bases. CDR1 and CDR2 (germline): SGDLS, YYNGEE. The V and J ends lost 0 bases and 4 bases respectively, with 11 bases between them. This CDR3 contains 15 residues. This chain's CDR3 is CASSVAGTENQPQHF. As DNA, the CDR3 is TGTGCCAGCAGCGTAGCCGGGACGGAGAATCAGCCCCAGCATTTT.

This clonotype was seen a handful of times. The CDR3 protein is CASSALDRGVTEAFF. CDR3 bases: TGTGCCAGCAGCGCGTTAGACAGGGGGGTAACTGAAGCTTTCTTT. The chain employs TRBV5-8 and TRBJ1-1; TRBD1 agrees at 9 bases. This CDR3 has 15 residues. The germline V gene has CDR1 SGHTS and CDR2 YDEGEE. Trimming at V came to 4 bases and at J to 5 bases, leaving 9 bases not matched to a gene. The variable domain in full, with the rest retrieved from reference TRBV5-8 and TRBJ1-1, is EAGVTQSPTHLIKTRGQQATLRCSPISGHTSVYWYQQALGLGLQFLLWYDEGEERNRGNFPPRFSGRQFPNYSSELNVNALELEDSALYLCASSALDRGVTEAFFGQGTRLTVV.

V is TRBV4-2 and J is TRBJ1-1; unclear D gene. V lost 4 bases to trimming and J lost 7 bases, with 16 bases between them. The CDR3 is 14 residues long. Germline V gives CDR1 LGHNA, CDR2 YNFKEQ. The CDR3 spells CASSLRELKGEAFF. DNA for the CDR3: TGTGCCAGCAGCCTCCGGGAGTTGAAAGGTGAAGCTTTCTTT.

The V gene is TRBV6-1, the J gene TRBJ2-7; D is ambiguous. V lost 8 bases, J lost 2 bases, and 22 bases lay in between. CDR3 length equals 16 residues. Germline V gene data show CDR1 as MNHNS and CDR2 as SASEGT. The CDR3 region is CASVKMGEQRPYEQYF. The CDR3 region has the DNA TGTGCCAGCGTCAAAATGGGCGAACAGCGCCCCTACGAGCAGTACTTC.

This clonotype has a handful of counts. The gene calls are TRBV7-9 and TRBJ1-5; no definite D call. CDR3 length equals 12 residues. Germline V lookup: CDR1 SEHNR, CDR2 FQNEAQ (reference sequence). The V end lost 5 bases, the J end lost 9 bases, and 11 bases lay between the germline ends. CDR3 sequence: CASSHPLGPQHF. The DNA of the CDR3 is TGTGCCAGCAGCCACCCCTTGGGGCCCCAGCATTTT.

This clonotype has a handful of counts. This chain uses TRBV10-3 with TRBJ1-1; D unresolved. CDR3 length equals 13 residues. CDR1 is ENHRY, CDR2 SYGVKD, per germline. Between the trimmed V and J ends, which lost 10 bases and 1 base, there was a span of 13 bases. The CDR3 bases are TGTGCCAGCAGCTACCTATCGAACACTGAAGCTTTCTTT. This encodes CASSYLSNTEAFF.

The chain joins TRBV12-3 or TRBV12-4 to TRBJ1-6; TRBD1 is a possible D gene (6 bases). Trimming pared 2 bases from V and 7 bases from J, leaving 18 bases between. The CDR3 spans 17 residues. The CDR3 DNA reads as TGTGCCAGCAGTTTACACCCAGGGACAAGTCTAAATTCACCCCTCCACTTT. Translated, it gives CASSLHPGTSLNSPLHF.

This clonotype was counted a single time. At one end the junction does not follow the germline gene, possibly because of a read error. The chain links TRBV7-7 to TRBJ2-7; the D gene could be TRBD1 or TRBD2 (5 bases each). CDR1 is SSHAT, CDR2 FNYEAQ, per germline (reference sequence). The CDR3 contains 13 residues. The CDR3 loop is CASSWDDSYEQYF. CDR3 coding DNA: TGTGCTAGCAGCTGGGACGACTCCTACGAGCAGTACTTC.

This clonotype was recorded a few times. The rearrangement uses TRBV29-1 and TRBJ2-7, with unresolved D. The V gene lost 4 bases and the J gene lost 2 bases, with 12 bases spanning the gap. Germline assignment: CDR1 SQVTM and CDR2 ANQGSEA. The CDR3 loop spans 13 amino acids. The CDR3 DNA is TGCAGCGTTGCCCGGGTTTCTACCTACGAGCAGTACTTC. The encoded protein is CSVARVSTYEQYF.

This clonotype was detected only a few times. The chain links TRBV20-1 to TRBJ1-5, with D possibly TRBD1 on 5 matching bases. Germline V CDR1 and CDR2: DFQATT, SNEGSKA (reference sequence). This CDR3 has 14 amino acids. Trimming cost V 5 bases and J 4 bases, with 15 bases left between them. The CDR3 DNA reads TGCAGTGCTGGGGCCGGGGGGGTTAATCAGCCCCAGCATTTT. It codes for CSAGAGGVNQPQHF.

This clonotype has just a few counts. The chain is built from TRBV12-3 or TRBV12-4 and TRBJ2-2, with a tentative D call TRBD1 (6 bases). The V end lost 5 bases, the J end lost 6 bases, and 7 bases lay between the germline ends. The CDR3 is made up of 12 amino acids. CDR3 DNA sequence: TGTGCCAGCAGTGGACAGTCCGGGGAGCTGTTTTTT. Amino acids: CASSGQSGELFF.

This chain links TRBV15 with TRBJ2-7; D might be TRBD1 (6 bases). Germline assignment: CDR1 LNHNV and CDR2 YYDKDF (reference sequence). V was clipped by 0 bases and J by 2 bases, with 14 bases between them. CDR3 length: 16 residues. The CDR3 DNA reads as TGTGCCACCAGCAGAGAGGGGGTCGGGACAACCTACGAGCAGTACTTC. Translated: CATSREGVGTTYEQYF.

This clonotype has a handful of counts. The junction shows a germline mismatch at one end, possibly a read error. The chain combines TRBV10-3 with TRBJ1-5; TRBD1 matches 7 bases. From germline, CDR1 is ENHRY and CDR2 SYGVKD. The CDR3 consists of 13 residues. This chain's CDR3 is CASSTGESQPQHF. DNA of the CDR3: TGTGCCAGCAGTACAGGGGAAAGTCAGCCCCAGCATTTT.

The CDR3 DNA follows: TGTGCCATCAGTCAGGCAGGGAGTATGAACACTGAAGCTTTCTTT. Protein product: CAISQAGSMNTEAFF. V usage is TRBV10-3 and J usage is TRBJ1-1, with D tentatively TRBD1 (5 bases). This CDR3 has 15 residues. Looked up from germline, CDR1 is ENHRY and CDR2 is SYGVKD. Between the trimmed V and J ends, which lost 5 bases and 0 bases, there was a span of 13 bases.

To note about this clonotype: A junction boundary mismatches the germline segment, possibly from a read error. The genes are TRBV6-6 and TRBJ1-5; a weak D match, TRBD1 (5 bases). This CDR3 contains 12 residues. CDR1 is MNHNY and CDR2 is SVGAGI in the germline V gene (reference sequence). The CDR3 region has the DNA TGTGCCAGCGGAGGAGGGGAGCAGCCCCGGCATTTT. Translation: CASGGGEQPRHF.

At least ten counts were recorded for this clonotype. The chain is built from TRBV7-2 and TRBJ2-2; 13 bases match TRBD2. The trim removed 4 bases at V and 10 bases at J, leaving 3 bases unmatched. The CDR3 is 14 residues long. CDR1 SGHTA and CDR2 FQGNSA come from the germline V gene. The DNA of the CDR3 is TGTGCCAGCAGCTGGACTAGCGGGGGTCTGGAGCTGTTTTTT. It codes for CASSWTSGGLELFF.

This clonotype was found many times. The gene calls are TRBV29-1 and TRBJ2-7, with 8 bases fitting TRBD1. CDR3 length: 13 amino acids. Trimming at V came to 3 bases and at J to 7 bases, leaving 8 bases not matched to a gene. Germline V gene lookup returns CDR1 SQVTM and CDR2 ANQGSEA. This CDR3 is CSVEGTGLYEQYF. The CDR3 DNA reads TGCAGCGTTGAGGGGACAGGCCTGTATGAGCAGTACTTC.

This chain links TRBV2 with TRBJ1-1; D may be TRBD1 (5 bases). The V gene's germline CDR1 is SNHLY and CDR2 FYNNEI. The CDR3 totals 12 residues. V dropped 9 bases and J dropped 3 bases, with 11 bases sitting between them. This CDR3 reads CARGLGDTEAFF. The CDR3 DNA sequence: TGTGCCAGGGGTTTGGGGGACACTGAAGCTTTCTTT.

On this clonotype itself: This may stem from a read error, because a much larger clone lies one nucleotide away. The V call is TRBV7-8, the J call TRBJ1-3; D not resolved. This CDR3 spans 11 amino acids. Germline V gives CDR1 SGHVS, CDR2 FQNEAQ. Trimming left V 9 bases short and J 0 bases short, with 3 bases between. The CDR3: CARFSGNTIYF. CDR3 nucleotides: TGTGCCAGATTCTCTGGAAACACCATATATTTT.

The J gene is TRBJ1-2, the V gene TRBV15, with D unclear. Trimming took 3 bases from V and 4 from J, leaving 12 bases between them. This CDR3 contains 14 residues. The germline V gene encodes CDR1 LNHNV and CDR2 YYDKDF (reference sequence). The CDR3 DNA is TGTGCCACCAGCAGCGTAGGCAAGGTCTATGGCTACACCTTC. Amino acids: CATSSVGKVYGYTF.

This clonotype was seen a few times. This rearrangement joins TRBV12-3 or TRBV12-4 to TRBJ1-6, with a possible D match to TRBD1 (5 bases). Trimming removed 6 bases from V and 11 bases from J, with 17 bases in between. The CDR3 runs 14 residues. In DNA, the CDR3 is TGTGCCAGCAGCCCCCGCGGGGGGGACGCACCCCTCCACTTT. This codes for CASSPRGGDAPLHF.

To note about this clonotype: As the CDR3 is not closed by the conserved phenylalanine or tryptophan, this likely results from a read error. The rearrangement links TRBV25-1 to TRBJ1-2; D call uncertain. Trimming left V 5 bases short and J 3 bases short, with 16 bases between. Germline V gives CDR1 MGHDK, CDR2 SYGVNS. This CDR3 has 15 residues. The CDR3 region is CASSSPGSNYYGYTL. For the CDR3, the DNA is TGTGCCAGCAGTTCCCCCGGGTCCAACTACTATGGCTACACCCTC.

The chain combines TRBV19 with TRBJ1-1; maybe TRBD1 (5 bases). In germline, CDR1 is LNHDA, CDR2 SQIVND (reference sequence). The CDR3 runs 15 residues. Trimming cost V 2 bases and J 5 bases, with 15 bases left between them. In DNA form, the CDR3 reads TGTGCCAGTAGTATATTCCAGGGAGGCTGGACTGAAGCTTTCTTT. Amino acid sequence: CASSIFQGGWTEAFF.

This clonotype occurred many times. V usage is TRBV2 and J usage is TRBJ2-7; 12 nucleotides match TRBD2. The CDR3 is 15 residues long. V gave up 7 bases and J gave up 0 bases; unmatched junction bases: 4. Looked up from germline, CDR1 is SNHLY and CDR2 is FYNNEI. Written as DNA, the CDR3 is TGTGCCAGCAAGAAGACTAGCGGGAGCTCCTACGAGCAGTACTTC. It encodes CASKKTSGSSYEQYF.

The table lists this clonotype with a few counts. CDR3 in DNA: TGTGCCAGCAGCTTGGGCCCGGCAGGGGCGGATTCACCCCTCCACTTT. Its translation: CASSLGPAGADSPLHF. The V gene is TRBV5-5, the J gene TRBJ1-6; a weak D match, TRBD1 (6 bases). The CDR3 spans 16 residues. V was shortened by 0 bases and J by 8 bases, with 15 bases between the two germline ends. Germline V CDR1 and CDR2: SGHKS, YYEKEE (reference sequence). Filled out from reference TRBV5-5 and TRBJ1-6, the complete variable domain reads DAGVTQSPTHLIKTRGQQVTLRCSPISGHKSVSWYQQVLGQGPQFIFQYYEKEERGRGNFPDRFSARQFPNYSSELNVNALLLGDSALYLCASSLGPAGADSPLHFGNGTRLTVT.

The rearrangement links TRBV5-1 to TRBJ2-7; D unclear. The CDR3 extends over 14 amino acids. V gave up 5 bases and J gave up 0 bases, with 12 bases separating them. Germline loops: CDR1 SGHRS, CDR2 YFSETQ. DNA of the CDR3: TGCGCCAGCAGGATGTGGGAAGGCTCCTACGAGCAGTACTTC. It translates to CASRMWEGSYEQYF.

This clonotype was detected ten times or more. The chain joins TRBV19 to TRBJ1-6; TRBD1 aligns across 10 bases. V trimming: 7 bases; J trimming: 7 bases; junction bases outside the gene matches: 10. Per germline, CDR1 LNHDA and CDR2 SQIVND (reference sequence). The CDR3 has 16 residues. Here the CDR3 reads CASTGTGEVKNSPLHF. For the CDR3, the DNA is TGTGCCAGTACCGGGACAGGGGAGGTGAAGAATTCACCCCTCCACTTT.

This clonotype was observed at least ten times. The J gene is TRBJ2-7, the V gene TRBV10-2; the D is unclear. The CDR3 extends over 12 amino acids. Between the trimmed V and J ends, which lost 8 bases and 2 bases, there was a span of 10 bases. The germline V gene encodes CDR1 WSHSY and CDR2 SAAADI. CDR3 sequence reads: CASYSGPYEQYF. In DNA, the CDR3 is TGCGCCAGCTATTCAGGTCCCTACGAGCAGTACTTC.